The sample holds a few counts of the clone carrying this T cell receptor beta chain. The repertoire was sequenced with immunoSEQ multiplex PCR; TCRdb's copy has only in-frame clones and lacks some. Altogether roughly 320,000 clones are present, approximately 90% being singletons, with the ten largest covering just under 6.5%. The data stem from a study of blood T cell repertoires in COVID-19. This CDR3 comprises 15 residues. The germline V gene has CDR1 SEHNR and CDR2 FQNEAQ (reference sequence). The J segment lost 8 bases and the V segment lost 5 bases, leaving 9 bases of the junction unmatched. This sequence joins TRBV7-9 and TRBJ1-4, with TRBD1 matching 9 bases. This TCR was recovered from a woman aged 45-65 years with COVID-19, enrolled during active disease. Sequenced material: peripheral blood. This CDR3 is CASSDGDRASEKLFF. The CDR3, as DNA: TGTGCCAGCAGCGACGGGGACAGGGCGAGCGAAAAACTGTTTTTT.